This entry lists 31 T cell receptor beta chains sequenced from one sample in a study of metastatic and nonmetastatic thyroid tumors (TCRdb year 2020). No treatment had been received by any patient before thyroid surgery. The protocol used for the library was PCR. The reads were generated on an Illumina HiSeq 4000. TCRdb itself trimmed the public reads at Q25 with fastp, ran MiXCR and retained productive beta chains. The sample profile shows about 69,000 clones; around 14% of them were found once. About 6.5% of the sample lies in the top ten. Material for sequencing was blood. These receptors were taken from a male donor with papillary thyroid cancer or a benign thyroid nodule (not recorded which). Some clones in this sample may be carry-over from other donors' samples.

V usage is TRBV2 and J usage is TRBJ1-1; D possibly corresponds to TRBD1 (5 bases). With 7 bases removed from V and 1 base from J, the gap between germline ends came to 13 bases. Germline V CDR1 and CDR2: SNHLY, FYNNEI. The CDR3 spans 14 residues. CDR3 DNA: TGTGCCAGCAAACCGGGACCCCCGAACACTGAAGCTTTCTTT. Translating it yields CASKPGPPNTEAFF.

The rearrangement links TRBV11-3 to TRBJ1-2; possible D gene TRBD1, 5 bases. The V gene's germline CDR1 is SGHNT and CDR2 YENEEA. V lost 5 bases and J lost 0, with 16 bases in between. The CDR3 loop spans 16 amino acids. The CDR3 coding sequence is TGTGCCAGCAGCACCCCTAGACAGTTGGCTAACTATGGCTACACCTTC. It encodes CASSTPRQLANYGYTF. Filled out from reference TRBV11-3 and TRBJ1-2, the complete variable domain reads EAGVVQSPRYKIIEKKQPVAFWCNPISGHNTLYWYLQNLGQGPELLIRYENEEAVDDSQLPKDRFSAERLKGVDSTLKIQPAELGDSAVYLCASSTPRQLANYGYTFGSGTRLTVV.

This clone was counted ten times or more. The chain combines TRBV6-1 with TRBJ2-2, with 9 nucleotides matching TRBD2. CDR1 MNHNS and CDR2 SASEGT come from the germline V gene. J was trimmed by 4 bases and V by 6 bases; bases with no gene match: 12. The length of the CDR3 is 17 residues. Written as DNA, the CDR3 is TGTGCCAGCAGCCGCCTTAGCGGGAGCGTGGCCACCGGGGAGCTGTTTTTT. It codes for CASSRLSGSVATGELFF.

The chain uses TRBV5-6 and TRBJ2-1, with D possibly being TRBD2 (6 bases). V shed 2 bases and J shed 9 bases, with 12 bases lying between them. The V gene's germline CDR1 is SGHDT and CDR2 YYEEEE. This CDR3 spans 13 amino acids. CDR3 protein: CASSFVGRSEQFF. The CDR3 DNA follows: TGTGCCAGCAGCTTCGTGGGGAGGTCTGAGCAGTTCTTC. The full variable domain, with the rest looked up from reference TRBV5-6 and TRBJ2-1, is DAGVTQSPTHLIKTRGQQVTLRCSPKSGHDTVSWYQQALGQGPQFIFQYYEEEERQRGNFPDRFSGHQFPNYSSELNVNALLLGDSALYLCASSFVGRSEQFFGPGTRLTVL.

In its sample, this clone was seen many times. This chain connects TRBV20-1 to TRBJ2-1; 8 bases fit TRBD2. Germline assignment: CDR1 DFQATT and CDR2 SNEGSKA (reference sequence). CDR3 length: 14 residues. V dropped 6 bases and J dropped 2; count of bases not matched to a gene: 6. CDR3 nucleotide sequence: TGCAGTGCCGGGGGGGGAAGCGCCTACAATGAGCAGTTCTTC. Translated, it gives CSAGGGSAYNEQFF.

A few counts support this clone. This clone may be a read error of a much larger clone one base away. The chain joins TRBV10-2 to TRBJ2-3; no clear D. V was cut by 8 bases and J by 2 bases, with 11 bases left in between. There are 13 residues in the CDR3. The germline CDR1 and CDR2 sequences are WSHSY and SAAADI. CDR3 sequence: CASLNPDTDTQYF. CDR3 nucleotide sequence: TGCGCCAGCCTGAACCCCGACACAGATACGCAGTATTTT.

As for this clone: This clone may be a read error of a much larger clone one base away. The chain's CDR3 is CASSFQGWDQPKHF. The CDR3 DNA is TGTGCCAGCAGTTTTCAGGGTTGGGATCAGCCCAAGCATTTT. J is TRBJ1-5 and V is TRBV27, with D perhaps matching TRBD1 (5 bases). CDR1 is MNHEY, CDR2 SMNVEV, per germline (reference sequence). The CDR3 consists of 14 residues.

This clone was observed at least ten times. This chain connects TRBV28 to TRBJ1-2; D unclear. CDR3 length: 13 amino acids. Germline-derived CDR1 and CDR2 are MDHEN and SYDVKM. Trimming stripped 3 bases from V and 3 bases from J, with 8 bases between. The CDR3, as DNA: TGTGCCAGCAGTTTGACAAGGGACTATGGCTACACCTTC. Residues: CASSLTRDYGYTF.

In this sample, this clone turned up many times. The chain has TRBV5-1 and TRBJ2-1, with D perhaps matching TRBD1 or TRBD2 (6 bases each). Per the germline V gene, CDR1 is SGHRS and CDR2 is YFSETQ. V lost 0 bases and J 8 bases, leaving 18 bases between the germline ends. This CDR3 spans 16 amino acids. The CDR3 sequence is CASSLGRGLSGDEQFF. The CDR3, as DNA: TGCGCCAGCAGCTTGGGTCGGGGGCTATCAGGGGATGAGCAGTTCTTC.

The gene calls are TRBV28 and TRBJ1-4; 7 bases match TRBD1. The V gene's germline CDR1 is MDHEN and CDR2 SYDVKM. The V and J ends lost 1 base and 3 bases, in that order; junction bases with no gene match: 11. This CDR3 has 18 amino acids. CDR3 DNA: TGTGCCAGCAGTTTATTGGGAGGGGGCGGCATATCTAATGAAAAACTGTTTTTT. It specifies CASSLLGGGGISNEKLFF.

This rearrangement joins TRBV5-4 to TRBJ2-2; 13 nucleotides match TRBD2. V dropped 3 bases and J dropped 6; count of bases not matched to a gene: 5. Germline CDR1 reads SGHNT; CDR2 reads YYREEE (reference sequence). This CDR3 comprises 16 residues. CDR3 sequence: CASSSWTSGSAGELFF. In DNA form, the CDR3 reads TGTGCCAGCAGCTCTTGGACTAGCGGGAGTGCCGGGGAGCTGTTTTTT.

This clone was seen at least ten times. CDR3 sequence: CASSDTENYGYTF. CDR3 sequence (DNA): TGTGCCAGCAGTGATACAGAGAACTATGGCTACACCTTC. V gene TRBV2 combines with J gene TRBJ1-2; D gene ambiguous. CDR1 and CDR2 (germline): SNHLY, FYNNEI. The CDR3 totals 13 residues. The ends were cut back, 3 bases at V and 2 bases at J, with 7 bases in the middle. Using reference TRBV2 and TRBJ1-2 for the parts outside the CDR3, the full variable domain is EPEVTQTPSHQVTQMGQEVILRCVPISNHLYFYWYRQILGQKVEFLVSFYNNEISEKSEIFDDQFSVERPDGSNFTLKIRSTKLEDSAMYFCASSDTENYGYTFGSGTRLTVV.

Comment on this clone: Germline is not matched at one junction end, which may reflect a read error. V is TRBV10-2 and J is TRBJ2-7; D is possibly TRBD1 or TRBD2 (6 bases each). CDR1 is WSHSY, CDR2 SAAADI, per germline. The length of the CDR3 is 11 residues. CDR3 sequence reads: CTSVRGREQYF. DNA of the CDR3: TGCACCAGCGTTCGGGGGCGCGAGCAGTACTTC.

This clone was counted many times. The chain uses TRBV27 and TRBJ2-5, with D possibly matching TRBD2 (6 bases). The CDR3 extends over 15 amino acids. Trimming shortened V by 6 bases and J by 4 bases, and 18 bases separated the two germline ends. The V gene's germline CDR1 is MNHEY and CDR2 SMNVEV (reference sequence). Here the CDR3 reads CASSSPGLGRETQYF. CDR3 DNA: TGTGCCAGCAGCTCCCCGGGACTGGGGAGAGAGACCCAGTACTTC.

This clone occurred many times. The CDR3 loop is CASSLKPGREQFF. The CDR3 DNA reads as TGTGCCAGCAGTTTGAAGCCAGGTCGTGAGCAGTTCTTC. The chain recombines TRBV12-3 or TRBV12-4 with TRBJ2-1; D gene unclear. V was cut by 3 bases and J by 9 bases, with 12 bases left in between. This CDR3 contains 13 residues.

This clone was found many times. The sample contains more than one DNA sequence encoding this CDR3. The chain recombines TRBV11-2 with TRBJ2-1, with a possible D match to TRBD2 (6 bases). Per germline, CDR1 SGHAT and CDR2 FQNNGV. Trimming shortened V by 5 bases and J by 8 bases, and 16 bases separated the two germline ends. This CDR3 is 14 amino acids long. The DNA for the CDR3 is TGTGCCAGCAGCCTCGGTACTAGCTCTCATGAGCAGTTCTTC. As protein: CASSLGTSSHEQFF.

Note on this clone: Since a much larger clone is just one base distant, this may be a read error. The chain links TRBV28 to TRBJ2-5, with D maybe TRBD2 (6 bases). The CDR3 runs to 15 residues. The ends were cut back, 6 bases at V and 3 bases at J, with 17 bases in the middle. The germline V gene has CDR1 MDHEN and CDR2 SYDVKM. The CDR3 loop reads CASRQPRETKETQYF. The CDR3 DNA reads as TGTGCCAGCAGGCAACCCCGGGAGACAAAAGAGACCCAGTACTTC.

This clone was recorded at least ten times. The chain has TRBV11-2 and TRBJ2-2, with a weak D call TRBD1 (5 bases). Germline-derived CDR1 and CDR2 are SGHAT and FQNNGV. V was pared by 5 bases and J by 8 bases, with 18 bases between. The CDR3 is 15 amino acids. CDR3 in DNA: TGTGCCAGCAGCCACCTACACAACTCAGGGGGGGAGCTGTTTTTT. Its protein product is CASSHLHNSGGELFF. The whole variable domain, filled in from reference TRBV11-2 and TRBJ2-2, reads EAGVAQSPRYKIIEKRQSVAFWCNPISGHATLYWYQQILGQGPKLLIQFQNNGVVDDSQLPKDRFSAERLKGVDSTLKIQPAKLEDSAVYLCASSHLHNSGGELFFGEGSRLTVL.

This clone was counted ten times or more. The V gene is TRBV28, the J gene TRBJ2-3; perhaps TRBD2 as D (6 bases). The CDR3 is 13 amino acids. The germline gives CDR1 MDHEN, CDR2 SYDVKM. V lost 6 bases, J lost 4 bases, and 11 bases lay in between. The CDR3 loop reads CASRGRGPDTQYF. The CDR3 nucleotides read TGTGCCAGCAGGGGGCGGGGTCCAGATACGCAGTATTTT. Full variable domain (rest looked up from reference TRBV28 and TRBJ2-3): DVKVTQSSRYLVKRTGEKVFLECVQDMDHENMFWYRQDPGLGLRLIYFSYDVKMKEKGDIPEGYSVSREKKERFSLILESASTNQTSMYLCASRGRGPDTQYFGPGTRLTVL.

This clone has ten or more counts. The J gene is TRBJ2-5, the V gene TRBV20-1; D remains ambiguous. This CDR3 is built from 10 residues. The germline V and J ends were trimmed by 6 bases and 1 base, with 3 bases remaining between them. Germline V gene lookup returns CDR1 DFQATT and CDR2 SNEGSKA (reference sequence). Here the CDR3 DNA reads TGCAGTGCAATCCAAGAGACCCAGTACTTC. Encoded protein: CSAIQETQYF.

With regard to this clone: A much larger clone lies a single base off, so this may be a read error. The chain carries TRBV5-1 and TRBJ2-1, with TRBD2 identical over 7 bases. The CDR3 has 14 amino acids. Per the germline V gene, CDR1 is SGHRS and CDR2 is YFSETQ. CDR3: CAGSLTGGYNEQFF. The CDR3 nucleotides are TGCGCCGGCAGCTTGACGGGGGGTTACAATGAGCAGTTCTTC.

This clone was recorded only once. A read error may be the cause here, since a much bigger clone is one base away. The V gene is TRBV4-1, the J gene TRBJ2-1; 8 bases match TRBD2. Germline V gene lookup returns CDR1 MGHRA and CDR2 YSYEKL. CDR3 length: 14 residues. The CDR3 DNA sequence: TGCGCCAGCAGCCTTACGGGAGGGGACGATGAGCATTTCTTC. Its translation is CASSLTGGDDEHFF.

This clone showed up many times. This may come from a read error, since a much larger clone is one base off. Other DNA sequences from this sample encode an identical CDR3 as well. The chain employs TRBV6-1 and TRBJ1-3; the D gene is possibly TRBD1 (6 bases). Germline assignment: CDR1 MNHNS and CDR2 SASEGT. The CDR3 runs 13 residues. The CDR3 spells CASSETGRNTIYF. The CDR3 bases are TGTGCCAGCAGTGAGACAGGCAGAAACACCATATACTTT.

Ten or more counts support this clone. CDR3 sequence reads: CASSLGTSGRSYEQYF. The CDR3 bases are TGTGCCAGCAGCTTAGGGACTAGCGGGAGGTCTTACGAGCAGTACTTC. The chain couples TRBV11-1 to TRBJ2-7, with 14 nucleotides matching TRBD2. The CDR3 covers 16 residues. Germline V gene sequence: CDR1 SGHAT, CDR2 FQDESV (reference sequence). Trimming removed 1 base from V and 4 bases from J; junction bases left unmatched: 3.

The sample holds many counts of this clone. V is TRBV2 and J is TRBJ2-5; TRBD2 aligns across 12 bases. After removal of 1 base from V and 6 bases from J, the junction contained 6 bases not matched to a gene. Germline CDR1 is SNHLY and CDR2 is FYNNEI. CDR3 length equals 16 residues. This CDR3 reads CASSEGLAGVVKTQYF. The CDR3, as DNA: TGTGCCAGCAGTGAAGGACTAGCGGGAGTCGTTAAGACCCAGTACTTC.

This clone has a count of ten or more. Possible read error: a much larger clone is one base away. The chain links TRBV5-1 to TRBJ1-2, with D hard to call. Germline CDR1 and CDR2: SGHRS and YFSETQ. The CDR3 is 14 residues long. V dropped 0 bases and J dropped 7 bases, with 13 bases sitting between them. The CDR3 spells CASSLGWNPTGYTF. CDR3 in DNA: TGCGCCAGCAGCTTGGGCTGGAATCCCACTGGCTACACCTTC.

With regard to this clone: Being one base from a much bigger clone, this may be a read error. CDR3 DNA: TGTGCCAGCAGTTTATTAGCGATGGAGACTAGCTATGGCTACACCTTC. It codes for CASSLLAMETSYGYTF. The chain couples TRBV28 to TRBJ1-2; D uncertain. Trimming removed 1 base from V and 4 bases from J, with 16 bases in between. The CDR3 length is 16 residues. The germline V gene has CDR1 MDHEN and CDR2 SYDVKM.

This clone came up many times. The chain combines TRBV27 with TRBJ1-1; D is perhaps TRBD1 (5 bases). The CDR3 totals 15 residues. The V and J ends lost 0 bases and 4 bases respectively, with 12 bases between them. Looked up from germline, CDR1 is MNHEY and CDR2 is SMNVEV (reference sequence). DNA for the CDR3: TGTGCCAGCAGTTTATCTACAGGCAGGAGCACTGAAGCTTTCTTT. Residues: CASSLSTGRSTEAFF.

This clone was picked up many times. The V gene is TRBV28, the J gene TRBJ2-3; D uncertain. Germline CDR1 is MDHEN and CDR2 is SYDVKM. There are 19 residues in the CDR3. V lost 6 bases to trimming and J lost 0 bases, with 25 bases between them. This chain's CDR3 is CASRPDVSPWVKSTDTQYF. The CDR3 DNA is TGTGCCAGCAGACCAGACGTATCACCTTGGGTCAAGAGCACAGATACGCAGTATTTT.

At least ten counts were recorded for this clone. The chain has TRBV6-1 and TRBJ2-1; D might be TRBD1 (5 bases). Trimming stripped 5 bases from V and 0 bases from J, with 14 bases between. Germline assignment: CDR1 MNHNS and CDR2 SASEGT. This CDR3 is 16 amino acids long. The CDR3 here is CASSTAGISSYNEQFF. Written as DNA, the CDR3 is TGTGCCAGCAGTACCGCAGGGATTAGCTCCTACAATGAGCAGTTCTTC.

J is TRBJ2-3 and V is TRBV5-6; D is undetermined. This CDR3 comprises 17 residues. Deletions cut 4 bases from V and 3 bases from J, with 21 bases between. Germline V gene lookup returns CDR1 SGHDT and CDR2 YYEEEE. The CDR3 DNA reads TGTGCCAGCAGCGATCGTCTAAGGGAAGTCTTTACAGATACGCAGTATTTT. This codes for CASSDRLREVFTDTQYF. The complete variable domain, with remaining parts taken from reference TRBV5-6 and TRBJ2-3, reads DAGVTQSPTHLIKTRGQQVTLRCSPKSGHDTVSWYQQALGQGPQFIFQYYEEEERQRGNFPDRFSGHQFPNYSSELNVNALLLGDSALYLCASSDRLREVFTDTQYFGPGTRLTVL.